This TCR beta chain originates from a study of beta chain features in type 1 diabetes. Findings and limits, study-wide: No resolution was reached here on whether HLA type influences TCRB rearrangement. Across patients, naive, central memory and Treg TCRB repertoires exhibited apparently greater similarity than was observed across healthy donors. Among patients with Type 1 diabetes, TCRB CDR3s were moderately but significantly shorter in every one of the four CD4+ subsets.

Sorted cells reached over 95% purity in every population. This CDR3 comprises 15 residues. The J segment lost 5 bases and the V segment lost 6 bases, leaving 11 bases of the junction unmatched. CDR1 and CDR2 from the germline V gene are SEHNR and FQNEAQ (reference sequence). The entirety of the isolated RNA underwent reverse transcription, so expressed TCRB transcripts were sequenced. Profiling relied on immunoSEQ multiplex PCR, and the TCRdb table lists in-frame clones only, not all of them. Among hundreds of thousands of clones listed, roughly an eighth were seen once. A note on this clone: The antigen is not known.

This receptor was obtained from a young man with type 1 diabetes. Sequencing was performed on naive CD4+ T cells from blood. The rearrangement links TRBV7-9 to TRBJ2-5; TRBD1 agrees at 8 bases. CDR3 region: CASSYRQGPWETQYF. The CDR3 nucleotides are TGTGCCAGCAGTTACCGACAGGGGCCCTGGGAGACCCAGTACTTC.